In this sample, the clone carrying this T cell receptor beta chain turned up a few times. The target antigen is unknown. Measured with immunoSEQ multiplex PCR; TCRdb has only the in-frame clones, and not every one. Seen here are over 100,000 clones, 80% to 90% observed once, and the top ten hold 2.4%. The data are from a study of T cell responses to AZD1222 COVID-19 vaccine. Notes on the study in general: Donors in the cohort were predominantly white British and more often female, and clonal diversity was possibly underestimated.

This material consisted of peripheral blood, taken on day 0 of AZD1222 vaccination. The receptor was derived from an adult in good health.

The CDR3, as DNA: TGCGCCAGCAGCTTGGGGGCCCTACAGGGATCCGAGCAGTACTTC. This encodes CASSLGALQGSEQYF. This chain connects TRBV5-1 to TRBJ2-7, with D perhaps TRBD1 (6 bases). The CDR3 covers 15 residues. The germline V gene encodes CDR1 SGHRS and CDR2 YFSETQ. Trimming pared 0 bases from V and 6 bases from J, leaving 16 bases between.